What follows are 3 T cell receptor beta chains derived from one specimen sequenced in a study of cytomegalovirus exposure and HLA in healthy donors (dated by TCRdb to 2016 to 2017). The library was obtained by the immunoSEQ multiplex PCR assay. A mixture of 60 forward primers for TCR Vbeta segments and 13 reverse primers for TCR Jbeta segments was used in the multiplex PCR. This is the immuneACCESS table as TCRdb keeps it, with only in-frame sequences that have V and J called. A part of the clones is gone; compared with another copy, unresolved V genes explain less than half, and the rest is unexplained. The sample data list 100,000 or so clones, and around 80% of these were observed just once. The leading ten clones occupy roughly 6% of the sample. Sequencing was carried out using PBMCs. These receptors were taken from a male donor in good health and CMV-seronegative.

This sequence joins TRBV5-6 and TRBJ1-1; D call uncertain. CDR1 SGHDT and CDR2 YYEEEE come from the germline V gene. This CDR3 contains 14 residues. V lost 3 bases and J lost 1, with 10 bases in between. CDR3 in amino acids: CASSWGVENTEAFF. CDR3 nucleotide sequence: TGTGCCAGCAGCTGGGGAGTGGAGAACACTGAAGCTTTCTTT. The full variable domain, completed using reference TRBV5-6 and TRBJ1-1, is DAGVTQSPTHLIKTRGQQVTLRCSPKSGHDTVSWYQQALGQGPQFIFQYYEEEERQRGNFPDRFSGHQFPNYSSELNVNALLLGDSALYLCASSWGVENTEAFFGQGTRLTVV.

This clone was seen a handful of times. The chain employs TRBV5-1 and TRBJ2-7; TRBD2 might be the D (6 bases). Germline V gene data show CDR1 as SGHRS and CDR2 as YFSETQ. The CDR3 is 14 amino acids. Trimming removed 0 bases from V and 5 bases from J, with 12 bases in between. DNA for the CDR3: TGCGCCAGCAGCTTGGCTCAGGGAGGTAACGAGCAGTACTTC. Its protein is CASSLAQGGNEQYF.

The chain has TRBV13 and TRBJ1-1; TRBD1 matches at 8 bases. The germline gives CDR1 PRHDT, CDR2 FYEKMQ (reference sequence). V was clipped by 6 bases and J by 7 bases; unmatched bases: 10. The CDR3 runs to 14 residues. CDR3 sequence: CASRGMGTGLEAFF. For the CDR3, the DNA is TGTGCCAGCAGAGGGATGGGGACAGGACTTGAAGCTTTCTTT. The entire variable domain, with the rest obtained from reference TRBV13 and TRBJ1-1, is as follows: AAGVIQSPRHLIKEKRETATLKCYPIPRHDTVYWYQQGPGQDPQFLISFYEKMQSDKGSIPDRFSAQQFSDYHSELNMSSLELGDSALYFCASRGMGTGLEAFFGQGTRLTVV.